The 7 T cell receptor beta chains below come from one sample, sequenced in a study of shared clonotypes between healthy human individuals. Assay: immunoSEQ multiplex PCR; the TCRdb copy retains only in-frame clones and omits some. Of 550,000 to 800,000 clones in the sample, roughly 88% were seen once. The sample was memory CD8+ T cells from PBMCs. Subset: CD45RO+ cells pooled with CCR7-negative TemRA cells. The receptors derive from a man in his late teens or twenties in good health. Some clones in this sample may be carry-over from other donors' samples.

V and J are TRBV29-1 and TRBJ1-2, with a tentative D call TRBD1 (6 bases). This CDR3 region has 16 residues. Germline V gives CDR1 SQVTM, CDR2 ANQGSEA. This chain's CDR3 is CIPRRGYFPRYYGYTF. The CDR3 nucleotides read TGCATCCCCCGAAGGGGGTATTTCCCGCGATACTATGGCTACACCTTC.

This rearrangement joins TRBV27 to TRBJ2-7; no definite D call. The CDR3 runs to 13 residues. The V end lost 8 bases, the J end lost 4 bases, and 15 bases lay between the germline ends. From germline, CDR1 is MNHEY and CDR2 SMNVEV (reference sequence). This CDR3 reads CASGWSSQYEQYF. The CDR3 nucleotides read TGTGCCAGCGGGTGGTCAAGCCAATACGAGCAGTACTTC.

The chain recombines TRBV7-9 with TRBJ1-1, with a possible D match to TRBD1 (5 bases). Germline CDR1 reads SEHNR; CDR2 reads FQNEAQ (reference sequence). This CDR3 is 16 amino acids long. V dropped 2 bases and J dropped 5 bases, with 18 bases sitting between them. The CDR3 sequence is CASSLSAGILVTEAFF. As DNA, the CDR3 is TGTGCCAGCAGCTTATCAGCAGGGATATTAGTAACTGAAGCTTTCTTT.

A word on this clone: One end of the junction does not line up with germline, which may come from a read error. The J gene is TRBJ2-1, the V gene TRBV27; D not certain. The CDR3 spans 17 residues. Germline CDR1 is MNHEY and CDR2 is SMNVEV (reference sequence). In nucleotides, the CDR3 is TGTGCCAGTAGTTTGTTACTGGACCCCAGCTCCTACAATGAGCAGTTCTTC. This gives the protein CASSLLLDPSSYNEQFF.

The V call is TRBV11-2, the J call TRBJ1-2; D unresolved. CDR1 and CDR2 from the germline V gene are SGHAT and FQNNGV. The CDR3 is 14 residues long. V lost 8 bases and J lost 0, with 13 bases in between. CDR3 region: CASYDGRANYGYTF. DNA for the CDR3: TGTGCCAGCTACGACGGGCGGGCTAACTATGGCTACACCTTC.

CDR3 sequence: CASSWTMSSNEQYF. In DNA, the CDR3 is TGTGCCAGCAGCTGGACGATGAGCAGCAACGAGCAGTACTTC. V gene TRBV5-6 combines with J gene TRBJ2-7; no clear D. Trimming pared 3 bases from V and 5 bases from J, leaving 15 bases between. Germline CDR1 reads SGHDT; CDR2 reads YYEEEE. This CDR3 contains 14 residues.

The chain couples TRBV7-6 to TRBJ1-5, with 12 bases identical to TRBD1. This CDR3 spans 19 amino acids. Germline assignment: CDR1 SGHVS and CDR2 FNYEAQ. V shed 1 base and J 0 bases; nucleotides not matched to a gene: 7. The CDR3 bases are TGTGCCAGCAGCTTAGGTGGGACAGGGGGCCAATATAGCAATCAGCCCCAGCATTTT. Residues: CASSLGGTGGQYSNQPQHF.